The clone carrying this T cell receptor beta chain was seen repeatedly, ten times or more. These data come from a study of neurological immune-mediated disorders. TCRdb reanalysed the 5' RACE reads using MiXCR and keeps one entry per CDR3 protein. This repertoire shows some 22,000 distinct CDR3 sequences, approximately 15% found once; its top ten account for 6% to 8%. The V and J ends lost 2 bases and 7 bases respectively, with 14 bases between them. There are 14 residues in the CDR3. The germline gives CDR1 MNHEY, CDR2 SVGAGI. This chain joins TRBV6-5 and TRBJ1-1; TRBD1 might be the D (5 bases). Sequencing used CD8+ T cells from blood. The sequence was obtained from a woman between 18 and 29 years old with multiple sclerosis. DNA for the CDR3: TGTGCCAGCAGTTACGGCAGGGAGGTGAATGAAGCTTTCTTT. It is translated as CASSYGREVNEAFF.